This T cell receptor beta chain was captured in a study of cytomegalovirus exposure and HLA in healthy donors. The study's findings and limits: A list of around 160 TCR beta chains associated with cytomegalovirus was given.

This clone occurred once. Its antigen is as yet unknown. The V and J ends lost 1 base and 14 bases respectively, with 12 bases between them. The CDR3 is made up of 13 amino acids. Germline CDR1 is MNHEY and CDR2 is SMNVEV (reference sequence). TCRdb keeps only in-frame clones here, not all; method: immunoSEQ multiplex PCR. The profile shows more than 70,000 clones, approximately 94% of them singletons. The clonotype was recovered from a woman under 30 in good health and CMV-seronegative. The sample comprised PBMCs. V is TRBV27 and J is TRBJ1-6; D is undetermined. CDR3 amino acids: CASSLFGGSSLHF. The CDR3 region has the DNA TGTGCCAGCAGTTTATTCGGCGGTTCTTCCCTCCACTTT.